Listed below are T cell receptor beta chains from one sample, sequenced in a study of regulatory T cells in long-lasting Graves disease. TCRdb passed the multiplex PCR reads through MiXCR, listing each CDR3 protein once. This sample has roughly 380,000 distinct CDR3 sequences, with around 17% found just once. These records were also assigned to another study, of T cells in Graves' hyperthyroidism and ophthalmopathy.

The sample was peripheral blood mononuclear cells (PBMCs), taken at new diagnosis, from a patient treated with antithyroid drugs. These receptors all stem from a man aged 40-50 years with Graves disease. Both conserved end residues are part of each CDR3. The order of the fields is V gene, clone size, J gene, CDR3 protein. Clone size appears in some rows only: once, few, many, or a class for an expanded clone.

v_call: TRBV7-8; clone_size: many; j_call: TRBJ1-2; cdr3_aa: CASSSTDRDYGYTF
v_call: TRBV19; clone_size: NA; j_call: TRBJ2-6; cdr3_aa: CASVETGANVLTF
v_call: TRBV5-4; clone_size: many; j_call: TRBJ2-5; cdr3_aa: CASSLGGGRETQYF
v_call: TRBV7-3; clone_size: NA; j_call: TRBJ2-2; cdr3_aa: CASSPVAGGPFEELFF
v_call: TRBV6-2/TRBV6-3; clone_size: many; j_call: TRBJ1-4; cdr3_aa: CASSYSRATNEKLFF
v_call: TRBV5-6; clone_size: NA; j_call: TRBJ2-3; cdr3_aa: CASIPGIPTSTDTQYF
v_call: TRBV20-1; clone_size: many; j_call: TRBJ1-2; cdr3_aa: CSASRRGISYTF
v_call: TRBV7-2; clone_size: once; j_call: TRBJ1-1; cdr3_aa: CASSLLIPPNTEAFF
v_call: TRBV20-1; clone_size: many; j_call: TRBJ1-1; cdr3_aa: CSAHRDRGLFTEAFF
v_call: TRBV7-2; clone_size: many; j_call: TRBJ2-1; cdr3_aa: CASSRGVFLYNEQFF
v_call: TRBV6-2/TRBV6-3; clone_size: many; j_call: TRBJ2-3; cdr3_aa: CASSYGRIGGATDTQYF
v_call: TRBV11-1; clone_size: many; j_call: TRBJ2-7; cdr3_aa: CASSRGQRYEQYF
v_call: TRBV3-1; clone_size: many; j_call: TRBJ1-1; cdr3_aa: CASRATGVRSEAFF
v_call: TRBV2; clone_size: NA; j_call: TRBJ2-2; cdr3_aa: CASSAFQLAGNTGELFF
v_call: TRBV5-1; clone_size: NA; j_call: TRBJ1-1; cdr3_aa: CASSPDPMEAFF
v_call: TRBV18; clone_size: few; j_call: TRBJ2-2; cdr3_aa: CASSPVGPGGTGELFF
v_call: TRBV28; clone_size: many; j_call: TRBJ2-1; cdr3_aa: CASRPGLAGTYSYNEQFF
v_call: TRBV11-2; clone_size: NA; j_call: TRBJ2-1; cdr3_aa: CAGSLGTGNYNEQFF
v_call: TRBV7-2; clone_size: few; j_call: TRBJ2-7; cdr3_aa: CASSRRGRESYEQYF
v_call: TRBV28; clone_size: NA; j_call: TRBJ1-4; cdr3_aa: CASSFGRPGGNEKLFF
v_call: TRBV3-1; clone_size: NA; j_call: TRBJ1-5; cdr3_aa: CASSQAPGRPQHF
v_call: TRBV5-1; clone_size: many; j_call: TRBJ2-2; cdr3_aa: CASSLQGENGGELFF
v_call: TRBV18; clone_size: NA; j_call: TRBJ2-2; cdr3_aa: CASSPPATYANTGELFF
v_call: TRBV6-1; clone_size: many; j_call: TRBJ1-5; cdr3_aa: CASSGYSNQPQHF
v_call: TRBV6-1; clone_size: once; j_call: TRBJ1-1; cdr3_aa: CASSSTLQGPTEAFF
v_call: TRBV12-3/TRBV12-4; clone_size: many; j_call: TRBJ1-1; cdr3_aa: CASSLNPGSDTEAFF
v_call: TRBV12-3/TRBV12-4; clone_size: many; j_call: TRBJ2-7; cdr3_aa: CASTQRGNYEQYF
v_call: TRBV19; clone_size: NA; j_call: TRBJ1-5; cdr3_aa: CASSFISWSTLVNQPQHF
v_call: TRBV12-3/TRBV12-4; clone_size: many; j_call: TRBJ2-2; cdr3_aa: CASSYSGTPGELFF
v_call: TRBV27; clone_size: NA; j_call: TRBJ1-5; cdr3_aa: CASSLRGLRQGSNQPQHF
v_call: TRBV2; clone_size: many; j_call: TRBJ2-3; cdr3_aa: CASRDRADTQYF